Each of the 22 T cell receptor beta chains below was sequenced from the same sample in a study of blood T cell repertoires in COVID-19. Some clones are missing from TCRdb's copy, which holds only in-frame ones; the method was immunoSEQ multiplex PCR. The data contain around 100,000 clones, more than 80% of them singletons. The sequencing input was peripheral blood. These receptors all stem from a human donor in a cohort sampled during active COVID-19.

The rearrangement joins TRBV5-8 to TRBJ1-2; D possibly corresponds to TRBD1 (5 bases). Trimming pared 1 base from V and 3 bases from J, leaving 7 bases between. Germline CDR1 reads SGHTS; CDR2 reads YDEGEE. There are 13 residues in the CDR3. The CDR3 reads CASSLRRDYGYTF. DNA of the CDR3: TGTGCCAGCAGCTTGCGCAGGGACTATGGCTACACCTTC.

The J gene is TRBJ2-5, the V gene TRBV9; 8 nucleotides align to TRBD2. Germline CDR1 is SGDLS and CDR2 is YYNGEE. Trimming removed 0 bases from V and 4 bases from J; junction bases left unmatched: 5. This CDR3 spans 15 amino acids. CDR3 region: CASSVVAGGGETQYF. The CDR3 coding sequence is TGTGCCAGCAGCGTAGTGGCGGGGGGTGGAGAGACCCAGTACTTC.

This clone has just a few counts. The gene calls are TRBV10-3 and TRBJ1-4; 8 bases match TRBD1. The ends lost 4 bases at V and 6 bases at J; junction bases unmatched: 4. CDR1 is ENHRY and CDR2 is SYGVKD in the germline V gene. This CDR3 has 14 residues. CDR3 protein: CAISVTGAYEKLFF. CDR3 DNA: TGTGCCATCAGTGTGACAGGGGCTTATGAAAAACTGTTTTTT.

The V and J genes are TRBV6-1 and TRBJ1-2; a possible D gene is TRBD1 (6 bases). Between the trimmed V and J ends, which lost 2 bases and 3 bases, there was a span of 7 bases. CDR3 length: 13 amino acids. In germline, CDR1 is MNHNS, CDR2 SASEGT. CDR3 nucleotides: TGTGCCAGCAGTGAACAGGGGCACTATGGCTACACCTTC. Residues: CASSEQGHYGYTF.

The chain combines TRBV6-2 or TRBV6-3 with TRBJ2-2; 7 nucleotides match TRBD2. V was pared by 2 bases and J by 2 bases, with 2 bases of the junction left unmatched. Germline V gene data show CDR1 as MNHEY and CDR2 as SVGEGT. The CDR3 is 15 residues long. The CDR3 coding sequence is TGTGCCAGCAGTTACGGGACTAAAAACACCGGGGAGCTGTTTTTT. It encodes CASSYGTKNTGELFF.

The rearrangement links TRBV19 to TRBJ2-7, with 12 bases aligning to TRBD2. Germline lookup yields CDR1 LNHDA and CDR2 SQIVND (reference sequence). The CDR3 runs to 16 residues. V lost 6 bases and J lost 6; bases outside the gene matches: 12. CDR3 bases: TGTGCCAGTAGCCCAAACCCCGGACTAGCGGGAAGCGAGCAGTACTTC. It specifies CASSPNPGLAGSEQYF.

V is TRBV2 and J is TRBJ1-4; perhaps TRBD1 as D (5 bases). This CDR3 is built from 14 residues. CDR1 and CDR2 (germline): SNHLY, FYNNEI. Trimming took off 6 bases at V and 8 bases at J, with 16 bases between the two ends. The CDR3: CASRNGDLGEKLFF. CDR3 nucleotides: TGTGCCAGCAGGAATGGGGACTTGGGCGAAAAACTGTTTTTT.

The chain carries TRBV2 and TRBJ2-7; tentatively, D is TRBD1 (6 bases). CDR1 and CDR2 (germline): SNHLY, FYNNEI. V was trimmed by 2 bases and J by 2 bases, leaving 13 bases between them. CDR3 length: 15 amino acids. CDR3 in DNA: TGTGCCAGCAGTGAATCCGGACAGCTCCCCTACGAGCAGTACTTC. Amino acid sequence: CASSESGQLPYEQYF.

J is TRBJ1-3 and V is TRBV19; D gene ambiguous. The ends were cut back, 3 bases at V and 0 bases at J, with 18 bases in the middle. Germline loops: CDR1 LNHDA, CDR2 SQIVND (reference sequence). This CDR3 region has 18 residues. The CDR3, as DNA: TGTGCCAGTAGTATTCCCCTTCGTGGAGCGAGCTCTGGAAACACCATATATTTT. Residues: CASSIPLRGASSGNTIYF. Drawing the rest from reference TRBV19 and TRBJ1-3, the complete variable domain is DGGITQSPKYLFRKEGQNVTLSCEQNLNHDAMYWYRQDPGQGLRLIYYSQIVNDFQKGDIAEGYSVSREKKESFPLTVTSAQKNPTAFYLCASSIPLRGASSGNTIYFGEGSWLTVV.

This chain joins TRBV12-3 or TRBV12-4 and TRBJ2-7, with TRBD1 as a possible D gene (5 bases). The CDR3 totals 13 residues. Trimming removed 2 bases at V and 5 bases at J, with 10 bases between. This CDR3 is CASSLQGTHEQYF. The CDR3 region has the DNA TGTGCCAGCAGTTTACAGGGTACCCACGAGCAGTACTTC.

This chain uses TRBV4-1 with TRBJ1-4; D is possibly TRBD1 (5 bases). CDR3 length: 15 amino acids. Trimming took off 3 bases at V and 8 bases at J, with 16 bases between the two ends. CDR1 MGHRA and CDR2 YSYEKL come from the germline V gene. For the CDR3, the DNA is TGCGCCAGCAGCCAGGGAAATCCGGACACCGAAAAACTGTTTTTT. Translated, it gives CASSQGNPDTEKLFF.

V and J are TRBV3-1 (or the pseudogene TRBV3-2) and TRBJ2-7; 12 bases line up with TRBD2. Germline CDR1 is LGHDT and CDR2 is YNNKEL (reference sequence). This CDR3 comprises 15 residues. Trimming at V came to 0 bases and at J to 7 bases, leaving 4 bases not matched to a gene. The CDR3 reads CASSQETSGSREQYF. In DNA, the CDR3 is TGTGCCAGCAGCCAAGAGACTAGCGGGAGTAGGGAGCAGTACTTC.

The CDR3 nucleotides read TGCAGTGCGACACCCGTCAATGAGCAGTTCTTC. Translated, it gives CSATPVNEQFF. The chain is built from TRBV20-1 and TRBJ2-1; D is unclear. The germline gives CDR1 DFQATT, CDR2 SNEGSKA (reference sequence). V lost 6 bases to trimming and J lost 6 bases, with 9 bases between them. The CDR3 is made up of 11 amino acids.

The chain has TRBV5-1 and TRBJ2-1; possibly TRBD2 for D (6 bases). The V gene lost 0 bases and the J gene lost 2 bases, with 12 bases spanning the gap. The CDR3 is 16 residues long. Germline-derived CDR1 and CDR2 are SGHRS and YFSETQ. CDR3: CASSLGPGLPYNEQFF. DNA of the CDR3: TGCGCCAGCAGCTTGGGCCCGGGACTGCCCTACAATGAGCAGTTCTTC.

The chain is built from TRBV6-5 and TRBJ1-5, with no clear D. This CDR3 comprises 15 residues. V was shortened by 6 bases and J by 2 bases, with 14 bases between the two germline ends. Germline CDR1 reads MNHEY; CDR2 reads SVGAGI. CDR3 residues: CASSWARSGNQPQHF. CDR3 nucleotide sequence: TGTGCCAGCAGCTGGGCCAGGTCGGGCAATCAGCCCCAGCATTTT.

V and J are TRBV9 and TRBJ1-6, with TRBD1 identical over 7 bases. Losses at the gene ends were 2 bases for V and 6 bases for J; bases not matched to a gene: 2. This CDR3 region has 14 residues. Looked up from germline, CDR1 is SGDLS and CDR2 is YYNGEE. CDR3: CASSVGTANSPLHF. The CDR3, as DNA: TGTGCCAGCAGCGTGGGGACAGCTAATTCACCCCTCCACTTT.

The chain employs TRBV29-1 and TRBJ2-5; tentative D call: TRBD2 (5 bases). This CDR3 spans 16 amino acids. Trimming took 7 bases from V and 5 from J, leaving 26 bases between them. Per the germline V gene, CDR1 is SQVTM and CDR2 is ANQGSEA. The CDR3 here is CSASRGGSSFSETQYF. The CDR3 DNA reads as TGCAGCGCTTCCCGGGGTGGTAGCAGCTTTAGTGAGACCCAGTACTTC.

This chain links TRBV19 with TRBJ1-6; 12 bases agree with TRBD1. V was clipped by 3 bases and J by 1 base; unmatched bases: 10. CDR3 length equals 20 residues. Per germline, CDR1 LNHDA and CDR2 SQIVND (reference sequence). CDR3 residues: CASSIGPGQGAESYNSPLHF. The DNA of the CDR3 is TGTGCCAGTAGTATCGGACCGGGACAGGGGGCAGAGTCCTATAATTCACCCCTCCACTTT.

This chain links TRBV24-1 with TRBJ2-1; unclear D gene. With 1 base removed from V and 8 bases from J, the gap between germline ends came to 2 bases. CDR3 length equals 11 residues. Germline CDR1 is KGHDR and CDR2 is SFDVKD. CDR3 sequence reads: CATSDFDEQFF. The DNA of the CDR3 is TGTGCCACCAGTGATTTCGATGAGCAGTTCTTC.

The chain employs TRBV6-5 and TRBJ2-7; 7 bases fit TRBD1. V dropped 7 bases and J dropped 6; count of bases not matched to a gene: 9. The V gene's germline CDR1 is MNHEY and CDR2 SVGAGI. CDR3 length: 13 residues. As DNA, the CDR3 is TGTGCCAGCATAACTAAACAGGGGACCGAGCAGTACTTC. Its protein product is CASITKQGTEQYF.

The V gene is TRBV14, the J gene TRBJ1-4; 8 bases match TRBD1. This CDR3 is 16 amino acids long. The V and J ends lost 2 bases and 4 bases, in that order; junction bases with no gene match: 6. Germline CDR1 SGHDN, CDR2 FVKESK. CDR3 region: CASSQKDRAGNEKLFF. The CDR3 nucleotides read TGTGCCAGCAGCCAAAAGGACAGGGCCGGTAATGAAAAACTGTTTTTT. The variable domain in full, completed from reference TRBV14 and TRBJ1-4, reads EAGVTQFPSHSVIEKGQTVTLRCDPISGHDNLYWYRRVMGKEIKFLLHFVKESKQDESGMPNNRFLAERTGGTYSTLKVQPAELEDSGVYFCASSQKDRAGNEKLFFGSGTQLSVL.

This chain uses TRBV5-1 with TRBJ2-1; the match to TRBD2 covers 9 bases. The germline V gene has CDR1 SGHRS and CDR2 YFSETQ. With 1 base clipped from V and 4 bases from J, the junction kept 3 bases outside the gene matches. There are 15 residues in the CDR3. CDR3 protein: CASSLRTSEYNEQFF. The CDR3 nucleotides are TGCGCCAGCAGCTTGCGGACTAGCGAGTACAATGAGCAGTTCTTC. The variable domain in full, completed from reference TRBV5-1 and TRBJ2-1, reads KAGVTQTPRYLIKTRGQQVTLSCSPISGHRSVSWYQQTPGQGLQFLFEYFSETQRNKGNFPGRFSGRQFSNSRSEMNVSTLELGDSALYLCASSLRTSEYNEQFFGPGTRLTVL.